Below are 22 T cell receptor beta chains sequenced from a single sample in a study of T cell repertoires in aging, cancer and after chemotherapy. A mixed TRB-A/B primer pool amplified rearranged TRB by multiplex touch-down PCR. Via MiXCR, TCRdb re-called the multiplex PCR reads, giving one row per CDR3 protein. The table lists around 2,800 distinct CDR3 sequences, roughly 31% of them singletons. Amplification of TCR beta used genomic DNA extracted from peripheral blood. Input material: blood. The receptors shown here come from a human donor with a solid tumor.

This chain uses TRBV27 with TRBJ1-1; 9 positions agree with TRBD1. The CDR3 runs to 15 residues. Germline values: CDR1 MNHEY, CDR2 SMNVEV (reference sequence). J was trimmed by 2 bases and V by 6 bases; bases with no gene match: 7. The DNA of the CDR3 is TGTGCCAGCAGCTTCCGGACAGGGGTAAACACTGAAGCTTTCTTT. Its protein product is CASSFRTGVNTEAFF.

The chain couples TRBV14 to TRBJ2-7, with TRBD1 identical over 7 bases. Germline V gene lookup returns CDR1 SGHDN and CDR2 FVKESK. The trim removed 5 bases at V and 5 bases at J, leaving 9 bases unmatched. CDR3 length equals 14 residues. DNA for the CDR3: TGTGCCAGCAGCACCCCCGGCAGGGGGAACGAGCAGTACTTC. This translates into CASSTPGRGNEQYF.

This sequence joins TRBV12-3 or TRBV12-4 and TRBJ1-1, with D perhaps TRBD1 (6 bases). The CDR3 covers 17 residues. V was cut by 2 bases and J by 1 base, with 17 bases left in between. In nucleotides, the CDR3 is TGTGCCAGCAGTTTATGGGGGGCACCCTCCGGGAACACTGAAGCTTTCTTT. Protein sequence: CASSLWGAPSGNTEAFF.

The chain employs TRBV11-2 and TRBJ1-1, with D tentatively TRBD1 (5 bases). Trimming removed 5 bases at V and 7 bases at J, with 20 bases between. The germline V gene has CDR1 SGHAT and CDR2 FQNNGV. There are 15 residues in the CDR3. The chain's CDR3 is CASSRAATERNEAFF. CDR3 nucleotide sequence: TGTGCCAGCAGCCGAGCTGCGACAGAGCGAAATGAAGCTTTCTTT.

This clonotype is large within its sample. The chain combines TRBV29-1 with TRBJ2-1, with a tentative D call TRBD2 (5 bases). Germline lookup yields CDR1 SQVTM and CDR2 ANQGSEA. This CDR3 has 13 amino acids. Trimming shortened V by 7 bases and J by 7 bases, and 17 bases separated the two germline ends. In nucleotides, the CDR3 is TGCAGCGGAGCTACTCAAGAGGGTAATGAGCAGTTCTTC. Its protein is CSGATQEGNEQFF.

This clonotype is labeled as medium-sized. The V and J genes are TRBV19 and TRBJ1-2; D might be TRBD1 (6 bases). V was trimmed by 8 bases and J by 5 bases, leaving 15 bases between them. Germline loops: CDR1 LNHDA, CDR2 SQIVND (reference sequence). This CDR3 is 13 amino acids long. CDR3 loop: CASSEGGRYGYTF. The CDR3 DNA is TGTGCCAGTTCGGAGGGGGGGCGTTATGGCTACACCTTC.

This sequence joins TRBV4-3 and TRBJ1-1; a weak D match, TRBD1 (5 bases). Germline CDR1 reads LGHNA; CDR2 reads YSLEER. The CDR3 length is 15 residues. V was trimmed by 2 bases and J by 3 bases, leaving 13 bases between them. CDR3 sequence (DNA): TGCGCCAGCAGCCAAATCAGGGACGGCGACACTGAAGCTTTCTTT. It codes for CASSQIRDGDTEAFF.

Sample share makes this clonotype medium-sized. The V and J genes are TRBV12-3 or TRBV12-4 and TRBJ2-5; D tentatively reads TRBD1 or TRBD2 (5 bases each). This CDR3 is 13 amino acids long. Trimming left V 11 bases short and J 9 bases short, with 22 bases between. The CDR3 sequence is CAGSRDPGGAQYF. In nucleotides, the CDR3 is TGTGCCGGGAGCAGGGACCCGGGTGGGGCCCAGTACTTC.

As concerns this clonotype: At one of its ends the junction is not consistent with the germline gene, which may arise from a read error. V and J are TRBV5-6 and TRBJ2-7; 8 bases are shared with TRBD2. In germline, CDR1 is SGHDT, CDR2 YYEEEE. CDR3 length: 15 amino acids. The CDR3 reads CASSLSTGGPREQYF. CDR3 DNA sequence: TGCGCCAGCAGCTTGTCTACGGGAGGGCCCCGCGAGCAGTACTTC.

This clonotype qualifies as medium-sized. The rearrangement joins TRBV19 to TRBJ1-5; D gene unclear. This CDR3 has 12 amino acids. The germline CDR1 and CDR2 sequences are LNHDA and SQIVND (reference sequence). The V end was cut by 7 bases, the J end by 10 bases, with 14 bases between. The CDR3 DNA sequence: TGTGCCAGTAAAGGGTTTGCGGGACCCCAGCATTTT. This translates into CASKGFAGPQHF.

This clonotype was found a few times. The V and J genes are TRBV6-2 or TRBV6-3 and TRBJ1-2; D may be TRBD1 (5 bases). The CDR3 consists of 17 residues. Trimming removed 6 bases at V and 8 bases at J, with 28 bases between. The germline V gene encodes CDR1 MNHEY and CDR2 SVGEGT. The CDR3 DNA reads as TGTGCCAGCAGACCGCGGCTAAACGGGACTACCAAAGGAGGCTACACCTTC. Its protein is CASRPRLNGTTKGGYTF.

This clonotype qualifies as large. The genes are TRBV19 and TRBJ2-1, with a weak D call TRBD1 (5 bases). The V end was cut by 5 bases, the J end by 9 bases, with 17 bases between. The CDR3 loop spans 14 amino acids. Looked up from germline, CDR1 is LNHDA and CDR2 is SQIVND (reference sequence). The CDR3 reads CASSLGAASSEQFF. In DNA form, the CDR3 reads TGTGCCAGTAGTTTAGGGGCAGCCTCCTCTGAGCAGTTCTTC.

The rearrangement uses TRBV7-2 and TRBJ2-3; D unclear. Between the trimmed V and J ends, which lost 3 bases and 2 bases, there was a span of 12 bases. Per germline, CDR1 SGHTA and CDR2 FQGNSA. The CDR3 is 15 amino acids. The CDR3 loop is CASSLVGAFTDTQYF. The DNA of the CDR3 is TGTGCCAGCAGCTTGGTTGGCGCATTCACAGATACGCAGTATTTT.

The chain joins TRBV7-9 to TRBJ2-7, with D unclear. The CDR3 runs to 14 residues. Looked up from germline, CDR1 is SEHNR and CDR2 is FQNEAQ (reference sequence). Between the trimmed V and J ends, which lost 6 bases and 1 base, there was a span of 13 bases. The CDR3 coding sequence is TGTGCCAGCAGTCGGACGGAAATATCCTACGAGCAGTACTTC. It encodes CASSRTEISYEQYF.

This clonotype is medium-sized within its sample. The chain joins TRBV10-3 to TRBJ2-6; the D gene is possibly TRBD2 (5 bases). This CDR3 has 16 residues. Germline V gene data show CDR1 as ENHRY and CDR2 as SYGVKD. Trimming stripped 2 bases from V and 4 bases from J, with 12 bases between. In DNA, the CDR3 is TGTGCCATCAGTGAGAGGGCGGGCGAGGGGGCCAACGTCCTGACTTTC. Its protein is CAISERAGEGANVLTF.

This clonotype qualifies as large. The gene calls are TRBV19 and TRBJ1-5; the D is unclear. Germline V gene data show CDR1 as LNHDA and CDR2 as SQIVND (reference sequence). CDR3 length equals 14 residues. Trimming removed 5 bases at V and 2 bases at J, with 10 bases between. CDR3 region: CASSSLMGNQPQHF. The CDR3, as DNA: TGTGCCAGTAGTTCGTTGATGGGCAATCAGCCCCAGCATTTT.

This clonotype showed up just a few times. This sequence joins TRBV19 and TRBJ2-3, with TRBD1 matching over 9 bases. V was clipped by 1 base and J by 3 bases; unmatched bases: 2. Germline CDR1 and CDR2: LNHDA and SQIVND (reference sequence). The CDR3 is 15 amino acids. This CDR3 reads CASSIGQGVTDTQYF. The CDR3 nucleotides read TGTGCCAGTAGTATAGGACAGGGGGTTACAGATACGCAGTATTTT.

Judged by abundance, this clonotype is medium-sized (0.01 to 0.1%). V usage is TRBV30 and J usage is TRBJ1-6; 9 positions match TRBD1. CDR1 and CDR2 from the germline V gene are GTSNPN and SVGIG (reference sequence). Trimming removed 6 bases from V and 0 bases from J; junction bases left unmatched: 12. This CDR3 has 18 amino acids. The CDR3 is CACNPGTGLSSYNSPLHF. CDR3 bases: TGTGCCTGCAATCCGGGGACAGGGTTGAGCTCCTATAATTCACCCCTCCACTTT.

The chain employs TRBV6-1 and TRBJ2-1, with unresolved D. With 8 bases removed from V and 6 bases from J, the gap between germline ends came to 11 bases. This CDR3 is 12 amino acids long. The germline gives CDR1 MNHNS, CDR2 SASEGT. The CDR3 loop is CASGNTFNEQFF. The CDR3 DNA follows: TGTGCCAGCGGGAATACCTTCAATGAGCAGTTCTTC.

This chain uses TRBV12-3 or TRBV12-4 with TRBJ2-5; TRBD1 agrees at 10 bases. There are 16 residues in the CDR3. Trimming cost V 1 base and J 2 bases; bases outside gene matches: 4. CDR3: CASSLGDRGPQETQYF. CDR3 in DNA: TGTGCCAGCAGTTTAGGGGACAGGGGTCCTCAAGAGACCCAGTACTTC.

Of note for this clonotype: The CDR3 does not end in the conserved phenylalanine or tryptophan, so this is likely a read error. This rearrangement joins TRBV6-2 or TRBV6-3 to TRBJ2-5; 10 nucleotides match TRBD2. The CDR3 loop spans 15 amino acids. Trimming cost V 6 bases and J 0 bases; bases outside gene matches: 4. Per the germline V gene, CDR1 is MNHEY and CDR2 is SVGEGT. The CDR3 nucleotides are TGTGCCAGCAGATTTAGCGGGGGGTACCAAGAGACCCAGTACTCC. Translating it yields CASRFSGGYQETQYS.

This clonotype appeared a few times. V gene TRBV6-5 combines with J gene TRBJ1-5; TRBD1 matches 7 bases. This CDR3 spans 17 amino acids. V trimming: 6 bases; J trimming: 4 bases; junction bases outside the gene matches: 15. Germline CDR1 is MNHEY and CDR2 is SVGAGI. The CDR3 is CASSQRTGTALNQPQHF. In DNA, the CDR3 is TGTGCCAGCAGCCAACGCACCGGGACAGCCCTTAATCAGCCCCAGCATTTT.